The rows below give T cell receptor beta chains drawn from one sample of a study of T cell changes during pregnancy in multiple sclerosis. Profiling relied on immunoSEQ multiplex PCR, and the TCRdb table lists in-frame clones only, not all of them. The repertoire includes 55,000 to 70,000 clones, more than 85% of them detected once, and about 0.4% sits in the top ten. Sequenced material: CD4+ T cells from peripheral blood mononuclear cells, taken in the third trimester of pregnancy. These receptor sequences come from a female donor with multiple sclerosis, enrolled in a pregnancy study. CDR3s leave out the opening cysteine and the closing phenylalanine or tryptophan.

j_gene,len,v_gene,CDR3aa
TRBJ1-1,13,TRBV5-1,ASSSKTGGGTEAF
TRBJ1-3,14,TRBV7-2,ASSGRQGGTGNTIY
TRBJ1-1,13,TRBV30,AWMTGSGANTEAF
TRBJ1-5,14,TRBV7-8,ASSQRGDNSNQPQH
TRBJ2-2,12,TRBV19,ASTRTRNTGELF
TRBJ2-1,13,TRBV28,ASSSLAGGLHEQF
TRBJ2-7,13,TRBV30,AWTPIGQSDYEQY
TRBJ1-5,13,TRBV5-1,ARRPGVEGNQPQH
TRBJ2-5,13,TRBV29-1,SVDTASGTLETQY
TRBJ1-3,12,TRBV6-5,ASRSLVRGNTIY
TRBJ2-7,12,TRBV6-5,ASSLQGSSDEQY
TRBJ1-1,13,TRBV6-1,ASSEGVFNRVAAF
TRBJ2-6,13,TRBV7-3,ASSRGGPGANVLT
TRBJ2-7,14,TRBV5-1,ASSLSGHIKIYEQY
TRBJ1-2,11,TRBV6-5,ASSQGGNYGYT
TRBJ1-1,12,TRBV19,ASSIVTGSTEAF
TRBJ1-5,13,TRBV19,ASSVPTGRGQPQH
TRBJ1-1,11,TRBV10-3,AIRPTGSTEAF
TRBJ2-7,13,TRBV5-1,ASSSGQGAPIEQY
TRBJ1-4,13,TRBV5-6,ASSFLDRGYEKLF
TRBJ2-7,13,TRBV5-1,ASSFKGQELYEQY
TRBJ1-1,12,TRBV27,ASSLSVTRAEAF
TRBJ2-1,14,TRBV6-1,ASSAIGVINHNEQF
TRBJ1-6,14,TRBV27,ASSRTGQGLGSPLH
TRBJ2-1,11,TRBV19,ASSVTGGIEQF
TRBJ1-2,13,TRBV5-1,ASSRNRGTGYGYT
TRBJ1-1,12,TRBV11-2,ASSGWQAEPEAF
TRBJ1-1,11,TRBV5-1,ASSLEEGRTAF
TRBJ2-5,14,TRBV11-3,ASSYKGRGGGETQY
TRBJ1-1,13,TRBV19,ASSSPDTVNTEAF
TRBJ1-5,12,TRBV7-8,ASSPRAGGQPQH
TRBJ2-1,12,TRBV13,ASSYPRGGNEQF
TRBJ1-4,13,TRBV5-5,ASSLEGFVNEKLF
TRBJ1-1,13,TRBV4-2,ASSRDTGENTEAF
TRBJ1-5,15,TRBV19,ATSRQGGVYSNQPQH